These 5 T cell receptor beta chains share one sample of origin, sequenced in a study of blood T cell repertoires in COVID-19. Sequencing was performed with immunoSEQ multiplex PCR; in TCRdb, only in-frame clones are kept and a portion is missing. The sample consists of approximately 150,000 clones, about 91% of them appearing once. The sample was peripheral blood. These receptor sequences come from a woman aged 55-69 years who had recovered from COVID-19.

The rearrangement links TRBV28 to TRBJ1-3; D is perhaps TRBD1 (6 bases). Looked up from germline, CDR1 is MDHEN and CDR2 is SYDVKM. The CDR3 covers 18 residues. The V end was cut by 2 bases, the J end by 3 bases, with 20 bases between. The CDR3 nucleotides are TGTGCCAGCAGTTTAGAGACCTCAGGGGCTGCGGGTGGAAACACCATATATTTT. It codes for CASSLETSGAAGGNTIYF.

This chain connects TRBV11-1 to TRBJ2-5, with 7 bases aligning to TRBD2. Germline V gene sequence: CDR1 SGHAT, CDR2 FQDESV (reference sequence). The CDR3 has 15 residues. Losses at the gene ends were 3 bases for V and 4 bases for J; bases not matched to a gene: 8. Here the CDR3 DNA reads TGTGCCAGCAGCTTGGTCGGGGGGACCCGAGAGACCCAGTACTTC. This translates into CASSLVGGTRETQYF.

This clone was recorded once. The rearrangement links TRBV5-3 to TRBJ2-7; no firm D call. TRBV5-3 is flagged as an ORF with uncertain function. The V and J ends lost 2 bases and 2 bases respectively, with 14 bases between them. The CDR3 totals 15 residues. For the CDR3, the DNA is TGTGCCAGAAGCTTTACCGCCAGGAAACCCTACGAGCAGTACTTC. Encoded protein: CARSFTARKPYEQYF.

V usage is TRBV6-5 and J usage is TRBJ2-4; D perhaps matches TRBD2 (5 bases). CDR1 and CDR2 from the germline V gene are MNHEY and SVGAGI. The V gene lost 6 bases and the J gene lost 0 bases, with 9 bases spanning the gap. The CDR3 totals 14 residues. The CDR3 sequence: CASRPGVAKNIQYF. CDR3 nucleotides: TGTGCCAGCAGACCCGGGGTAGCCAAAAACATTCAGTACTTC.

This clone was recorded a few times. The rearrangement joins TRBV4-2 to TRBJ1-1; no definite D call. Trimming took 1 base from V and 0 from J, leaving 6 bases between them. The CDR3 loop spans 14 amino acids. Germline V lookup: CDR1 LGHNA, CDR2 YNFKEQ. The chain's CDR3 is CASSQGHLNTEAFF. The CDR3 nucleotides read TGTGCCAGCAGCCAAGGGCACCTGAACACTGAAGCTTTCTTT.